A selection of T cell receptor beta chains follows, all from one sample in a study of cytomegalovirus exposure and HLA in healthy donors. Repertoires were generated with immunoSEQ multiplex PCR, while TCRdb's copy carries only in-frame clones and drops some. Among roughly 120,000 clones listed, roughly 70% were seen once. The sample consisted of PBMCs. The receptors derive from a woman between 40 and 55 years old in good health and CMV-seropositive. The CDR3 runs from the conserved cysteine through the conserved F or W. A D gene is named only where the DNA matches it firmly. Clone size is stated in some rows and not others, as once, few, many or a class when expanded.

CDR3aa: CASSIDLPRAGNQPQHF; CDR3nt: TGTGCCAGTAGTATAGATCTGCCCAGGGCGGGCAATCAGCCCCAGCATTTT; j_gene: TRBJ1-5; abundance: once; v_gene: TRBV19; d_gene: NA
CDR3aa: CASSSRTSGNLYEQYF; CDR3nt: TGTGCCAGCAGCTCCCGGACTAGCGGGAACCTCTACGAGCAGTACTTC; j_gene: TRBJ2-7; abundance: NA; v_gene: TRBV9; d_gene: TRBD2
CDR3aa: CASSQGQGTNYEQYF; CDR3nt: TGCGCCAGCAGCCAAGGGCAGGGAACAAACTACGAGCAGTACTTC; j_gene: TRBJ2-7; abundance: NA; v_gene: TRBV4-3; d_gene: NA
CDR3aa: CASSHPSESTSGGADEQFF; CDR3nt: TGCGCCAGCAGCCATCCCTCCGAATCGACTAGCGGGGGGGCGGATGAGCAGTTCTTC; j_gene: TRBJ2-1; abundance: NA; v_gene: TRBV4-3; d_gene: TRBD2
CDR3aa: CASSLGGRSYEQYF; CDR3nt: TGCGCCAGCAGCCTAGGGGGCCGCTCCTACGAGCAGTACTTC; j_gene: TRBJ2-7; abundance: NA; v_gene: TRBV4-3; d_gene: TRBD1
CDR3aa: CASSVAAGGQSDTQYF; CDR3nt: TGTGCCAGCAGCGTAGCAGCGGGAGGGCAGTCAGATACGCAGTATTTT; j_gene: TRBJ2-3; abundance: NA; v_gene: TRBV9; d_gene: TRBD2
CDR3aa: CASSYSIPGGQETQYF; CDR3nt: TGTGCCAGCAGTTACTCGATCCCAGGGGGTCAAGAGACCCAGTACTTC; j_gene: TRBJ2-5; abundance: NA; v_gene: TRBV6-5; d_gene: TRBD1
CDR3aa: CASSWGTGGTDTQYF; CDR3nt: TGTGCCAGCAGCTGGGGGACAGGGGGAACAGATACGCAGTATTTT; j_gene: TRBJ2-3; abundance: NA; v_gene: TRBV13; d_gene: TRBD1
CDR3aa: CASALGRSHGKLFF; CDR3nt: TGCGCCAGCGCCCTGGGCAGGTCGCATGGAAAACTGTTTTTT; j_gene: TRBJ1-4; abundance: few; v_gene: TRBV4-3; d_gene: NA
CDR3aa: CASSLDRATSQETQYF; CDR3nt: TGTGCCAGCAGCCTGGACAGGGCGACTAGCCAGGAGACCCAGTACTTC; j_gene: TRBJ2-5; abundance: NA; v_gene: TRBV7-8; d_gene: NA
CDR3aa: CASVGQGDSPLHF; CDR3nt: TGTGCCAGTGTGGGACAGGGGGATTCACCCCTCCACTTT; j_gene: TRBJ1-6; abundance: once; v_gene: TRBV7-9; d_gene: TRBD1
CDR3aa: CASSDSRRTKRAFF; CDR3nt: TGTGCCAGCAGTGACTCAAGACGGACGAAGCGGGCTTTCTTT; j_gene: TRBJ1-1; abundance: few; v_gene: TRBV6-4; d_gene: NA
CDR3aa: CASTAGFGTGEAFF; CDR3nt: TGTGCCAGCACTGCGGGGTTCGGAACAGGAGAAGCTTTCTTT; j_gene: TRBJ1-1; abundance: NA; v_gene: TRBV5-6; d_gene: NA
CDR3aa: CASSQDYPYNEQFF; CDR3nt: TGTGCCAGCAGCCAGGACTACCCCTACAATGAGCAGTTCTTC; j_gene: TRBJ2-1; abundance: NA; v_gene: TRBV6-6; d_gene: NA
CDR3aa: CASSADAGTGYSEQYF; CDR3nt: TGTGCCAGCAGTGCCGATGCCGGGACAGGGTATTCCGAGCAGTACTTC; j_gene: TRBJ2-7; abundance: few; v_gene: TRBV6-1; d_gene: TRBD1
CDR3aa: CASSYSGSQETQYF; CDR3nt: TGTGCCAGCAGTTACTCTGGCAGCCAAGAGACCCAGTACTTC; j_gene: TRBJ2-5; abundance: NA; v_gene: TRBV6-5; d_gene: NA
CDR3aa: CASSLSQREYEQYF; CDR3nt: TGTGCCAGCAGCCTTTCCCAGAGGGAGTACGAGCAGTACTTC; j_gene: TRBJ2-7; abundance: NA; v_gene: TRBV7-9; d_gene: NA
CDR3aa: CASSFVIGTGINQPQHF; CDR3nt: TGTGCCAGCAGTTTTGTTATCGGGACAGGGATAAATCAGCCCCAGCATTTT; j_gene: TRBJ1-5; abundance: few; v_gene: TRBV27; d_gene: TRBD1
CDR3aa: CASSFLTGSDQPQHF; CDR3nt: TGTGCCAGTAGTTTCCTGACAGGGTCGGATCAGCCCCAGCATTTT; j_gene: TRBJ1-5; abundance: NA; v_gene: TRBV19; d_gene: TRBD1
CDR3aa: CASSPGTGGIGEQYF; CDR3nt: TGTGCCAGCAGTCCCGGGACAGGGGGAATCGGCGAGCAGTACTTC; j_gene: TRBJ2-7; abundance: NA; v_gene: TRBV27; d_gene: TRBD1
CDR3aa: CASSLTVAGKDF; CDR3nt: TGTGCCAGCAGTTTAACGGTAGCGGGAAAGGACTTC; j_gene: TRBJ2-5; abundance: NA; v_gene: TRBV28; d_gene: TRBD2
CDR3aa: CASRPIIQGTTEAFF; CDR3nt: TGTGCCAGCAGACCAATCATACAGGGTACCACTGAAGCTTTCTTT; j_gene: TRBJ1-1; abundance: NA; v_gene: TRBV14; d_gene: NA
CDR3aa: CASSFGLAGYEQFF; CDR3nt: TGTGCCAGCAGCTTTGGACTAGCGGGTTATGAGCAGTTCTTC; j_gene: TRBJ2-1; abundance: NA; v_gene: TRBV7-2; d_gene: TRBD2
CDR3aa: CASKSRTAVNTEAFF; CDR3nt: TGTGCCAGTAAATCCCGGACAGCCGTGAACACTGAAGCTTTCTTT; j_gene: TRBJ1-1; abundance: NA; v_gene: TRBV19; d_gene: NA
CDR3aa: CASSLRDSQNIQYF; CDR3nt: TGTGCCAGCAGCTTGAGGGACAGCCAAAACATTCAGTACTTC; j_gene: TRBJ2-4; abundance: NA; v_gene: TRBV5-4; d_gene: TRBD1
CDR3aa: CASSLLGGQGDGYTF; CDR3nt: TGTGCCAGCAGTTTACTAGGCGGACAGGGTGATGGCTACACCTTC; j_gene: TRBJ1-2; abundance: NA; v_gene: TRBV28; d_gene: TRBD1
CDR3aa: CASSILGQINSPLHF; CDR3nt: TGTGCCAGTAGTATCCTGGGACAGATAAATTCACCCCTCCACTTT; j_gene: TRBJ1-6; abundance: NA; v_gene: TRBV19; d_gene: TRBD1
CDR3aa: CASSKQGGEKLFF; CDR3nt: TGTGCCAGCAGCAAACAGGGGGGTGAAAAACTGTTTTTT; j_gene: TRBJ1-4; abundance: NA; v_gene: TRBV7-8; d_gene: TRBD1
CDR3aa: CASSESGRDYEQYF; CDR3nt: TGTGCCAGCAGTGAATCAGGCAGAGATTACGAGCAGTACTTC; j_gene: TRBJ2-7; abundance: once; v_gene: TRBV6-1; d_gene: NA
CDR3aa: CASSPGSNTEAFF; CDR3nt: TGTGCCAGCAGCCCCGGGAGTAACACTGAAGCTTTCTTT; j_gene: TRBJ1-1; abundance: NA; v_gene: TRBV28; d_gene: NA
CDR3aa: CAILAGVNGEQFF; CDR3nt: TGTGCCATATTAGCGGGAGTTAACGGTGAGCAGTTCTTC; j_gene: TRBJ2-1; abundance: few; v_gene: TRBV2; d_gene: TRBD2
CDR3aa: CASSTPPRRQGEKDTEAFF; CDR3nt: TGTGCCAGCAGCACTCCCCCCAGGAGACAGGGCGAAAAGGACACTGAAGCTTTCTTT; j_gene: TRBJ1-1; abundance: NA; v_gene: TRBV21-1; d_gene: NA
CDR3aa: CASSLERGLSSYNEQFF; CDR3nt: TGTGCCAGCAGCTTAGAACGGGGGTTGAGCTCCTACAATGAGCAGTTCTTC; j_gene: TRBJ2-1; abundance: NA; v_gene: TRBV7-6; d_gene: NA
CDR3aa: CASSPSPGTGNTEAFF; CDR3nt: TGTGCCAGCTCACCGAGTCCCGGGACAGGGAACACTGAAGCTTTCTTT; j_gene: TRBJ1-1; abundance: NA; v_gene: TRBV18; d_gene: TRBD1
CDR3aa: CASRATGSWGTEAFF; CDR3nt: TGTGCCAGCAGAGCGACAGGGAGCTGGGGCACTGAAGCTTTCTTT; j_gene: TRBJ1-1; abundance: NA; v_gene: TRBV6-5; d_gene: TRBD1
CDR3aa: CASSLERAGGEEKLFF; CDR3nt: TGTGCCAGCAGCTTAGAGCGCGCGGGGGGCGAAGAAAAACTGTTTTTT; j_gene: TRBJ1-4; abundance: NA; v_gene: TRBV13; d_gene: NA
CDR3aa: CASSVGTSGGGGIQYF; CDR3nt: TGTGCCAGCAGCGTTGGGACTAGCGGGGGGGGCGGCATTCAGTACTTC; j_gene: TRBJ2-4; abundance: few; v_gene: TRBV2; d_gene: TRBD2
CDR3aa: CASGGAPSYEQYF; CDR3nt: TGTGCCAGCGGGGGGGCTCCCTCCTACGAGCAGTACTTC; j_gene: TRBJ2-7; abundance: NA; v_gene: TRBV7-9; d_gene: NA
CDR3aa: CASSPQGSSYEQYF; CDR3nt: TGTGCCAGTAGTCCACAGGGGAGCTCCTACGAGCAGTACTTC; j_gene: TRBJ2-7; abundance: NA; v_gene: TRBV19; d_gene: TRBD1
CDR3aa: CASLGTSGTYEQYF; CDR3nt: TGTGCCAGCTTGGGGACTAGCGGAACCTACGAGCAGTACTTC; j_gene: TRBJ2-7; abundance: NA; v_gene: TRBV7-9; d_gene: TRBD2
CDR3aa: CASSIDAGNTEAFF; CDR3nt: TGTGCCAGTAGTATAGATGCAGGGAACACTGAAGCTTTCTTT; j_gene: TRBJ1-1; abundance: once; v_gene: TRBV19; d_gene: NA
CDR3aa: CASSWGLSEQYF; CDR3nt: TGTGCCAGCAGTTGGGGCCTCTCCGAGCAGTACTTC; j_gene: TRBJ2-7; abundance: few; v_gene: TRBV25-1; d_gene: NA
CDR3aa: CASSLKAPSGLGTDTQYF; CDR3nt: TGTGCCAGCAGCTTAAAGGCGCCTAGCGGACTCGGCACAGATACGCAGTATTTT; j_gene: TRBJ2-3; abundance: NA; v_gene: TRBV11-3; d_gene: TRBD2
CDR3aa: CASSLRLAGSSYEQYF; CDR3nt: TGTGCCAGCAGCTTACGACTAGCGGGAAGCTCCTACGAGCAGTACTTC; j_gene: TRBJ2-7; abundance: NA; v_gene: TRBV7-2; d_gene: TRBD2
CDR3aa: CASSVGSAGQGYEQYF; CDR3nt: TGTGCCAGCAGCGTAGGATCAGCGGGACAGGGGTACGAGCAGTACTTC; j_gene: TRBJ2-7; abundance: NA; v_gene: TRBV9; d_gene: TRBD1
CDR3aa: CASSETISTSVGETQYF; CDR3nt: TGTGCCAGCAGTGAGACTATTTCGACTAGCGTGGGGGAGACCCAGTACTTC; j_gene: TRBJ2-5; abundance: once; v_gene: TRBV6-1; d_gene: TRBD2
CDR3aa: CASSPLAGTGNTIYF; CDR3nt: TGTGCCAGCAGCCCCCTCGCAGGGACTGGAAACACCATATATTTT; j_gene: TRBJ1-3; abundance: NA; v_gene: TRBV7-2; d_gene: NA
CDR3aa: CASSLGRGTGAYGYTF; CDR3nt: TGCGCCAGCAGCTTGGGCCGGGGGACAGGGGCCTATGGCTACACCTTC; j_gene: TRBJ1-2; abundance: NA; v_gene: TRBV5-1; d_gene: TRBD1
CDR3aa: CASSQGTSGGYEQYF; CDR3nt: TGTGCCAGCAGCCAGGGGACTAGCGGGGGTTACGAGCAGTACTTC; j_gene: TRBJ2-7; abundance: NA; v_gene: TRBV14; d_gene: TRBD2
CDR3aa: CASSQDTGGSGSYEQYF; CDR3nt: TGCGCCAGCAGCCAAGATACAGGGGGTAGCGGGAGTTACGAGCAGTACTTC; j_gene: TRBJ2-7; abundance: few; v_gene: TRBV4-3; d_gene: NA
CDR3aa: CASSPLGQGYNSPLHF; CDR3nt: TGTGCCAGCTCACCATTGGGACAGGGATATAATTCACCCCTCCACTTT; j_gene: TRBJ1-6; abundance: NA; v_gene: TRBV18; d_gene: TRBD1
CDR3aa: CASREQGSDEQYF; CDR3nt: TGTGCCAGCAGAGAACAGGGAAGCGACGAGCAGTACTTC; j_gene: TRBJ2-7; abundance: NA; v_gene: TRBV6-6; d_gene: NA
CDR3aa: CASQLGQRETQYF; CDR3nt: TGTGCCAGCCAACTGGGACAAAGGGAGACCCAGTACTTC; j_gene: TRBJ2-5; abundance: NA; v_gene: TRBV6-6; d_gene: NA
CDR3aa: CASSSLSGREQETQYF; CDR3nt: TGTGCCAGCAGTTCTCTTAGCGGGAGAGAACAAGAGACCCAGTACTTC; j_gene: TRBJ2-5; abundance: once; v_gene: TRBV27; d_gene: TRBD2
CDR3aa: CAWSMWQGNSPLHF; CDR3nt: TGTGCCTGGAGTATGTGGCAGGGGAATTCACCCCTCCACTTT; j_gene: TRBJ1-6; abundance: NA; v_gene: TRBV30; d_gene: NA